A selection of T cell receptor beta chains follows, all from one sample in a study of T cells in tumors after PD-1 blockade. TCRdb's table, derived via immunoSEQ multiplex PCR, lists solely in-frame clones and lacks some. This sample has fewer than 50,000 clones, with 81% found just once. Sequencing was performed on PBMCs, taken before anti-PD-1 treatment. These receptors were obtained from a human donor with basal cell carcinoma. Both conserved end residues are part of each CDR3. D genes are given only for firm matches. A row's size may be missing; if present it is once, few, many or a size class.

abundance	v_gene	j_gene	d_gene	CDR3aa	CDR3nt
few	TRBV2	TRBJ2-2	TRBD1	CASSDRVRGTTGELFF	TGTGCCAGCAGTGATAGAGTCAGGGGGACCACCGGGGAGCTGTTTTTT
NA	TRBV30	TRBJ2-3	NA	CAWSAGGGADTQYF	TGTGCCTGGAGTGCAGGCGGTGGTGCAGATACGCAGTATTTT
NA	TRBV7-9	TRBJ2-7	NA	CASSSDLAKKPYEQYF	TGTGCCAGCAGCTCCGATCTGGCAAAGAAACCCTACGAGCAGTACTTC
NA	TRBV6-5	TRBJ1-5	NA	CASRETVPFQPQHF	TGTGCCAGCAGGGAGACGGTCCCTTTTCAGCCCCAGCATTTT
NA	TRBV15	TRBJ2-7	NA	CATSRDSGPGYEQYF	TGTGCCACCAGCAGAGATTCAGGGCCTGGGTACGAGCAGTACTTC
NA	TRBV14	TRBJ2-1	NA	CASSPGGGEQFF	TGTGCCAGCAGCCCCGGCGGCGGTGAGCAGTTCTTC
NA	TRBV10-2	TRBJ1-5	TRBD1	CASYRGGDQPQHF	TGCGCCAGCTACAGGGGGGGGGATCAGCCCCAGCATTTT
NA	TRBV6-5	TRBJ1-3	NA	CASKKGSSGNTIYF	TGTGCCAGCAAGAAAGGGAGCTCTGGAAACACCATATATTTT
NA	TRBV19	TRBJ2-2	TRBD2	CASQTGTSGGANTGELFF	TGTGCCAGCCAGACCGGGACTAGCGGGGGGGCGAACACCGGGGAGCTGTTTTTT
once	TRBV5-1	TRBJ2-3	NA	CASRERGDRTDTQYF	TGCGCCAGCAGAGAACGCGGGGATAGGACAGATACGCAGTATTTT
NA	TRBV5-1	TRBJ2-6	NA	CASSSGFPGANVLTF	TGCGCCAGCAGCTCGGGATTCCCTGGGGCCAACGTCCTGACTTTC
NA	TRBV7-2	TRBJ2-3	TRBD1	CASSFRGTTSSTDTQYF	TGTGCCAGCAGCTTCAGGGGGACAACCTCTAGCACAGATACGCAGTATTTT
NA	TRBV6-6	TRBJ1-1	NA	CASSSSVTGEAFF	TGTGCCAGCAGTTCATCGGTTACGGGTGAAGCTTTCTTT
NA	TRBV11-3	TRBJ2-1	TRBD2	CASSLSGGNEQFF	TGTGCCAGCAGCTTATCGGGGGGCAATGAGCAGTTCTTC
few	TRBV6-6	TRBJ1-1	NA	CASTQGREITEAFF	TGTGCCAGCACCCAGGGGAGGGAAATCACTGAAGCTTTCTTT
NA	TRBV7-9	TRBJ1-5	TRBD1	CASSDDRGHQPQHF	TGTGCCAGCAGCGATGACAGGGGGCATCAGCCCCAGCATTTT
NA	TRBV4-2	TRBJ1-4	TRBD1	CASSQDGQGAQKLFF	TGTGCCAGCAGCCAAGATGGACAGGGGGCGCAAAAACTGTTTTTT
NA	TRBV7-9	TRBJ2-7	NA	CASSTPDLEQYF	TGTGCCAGCAGCACGCCCGATCTGGAGCAGTACTTC
NA	TRBV19	TRBJ1-1	NA	CASSHSGTEAFF	TGTGCCAGTAGTCACAGTGGAACTGAAGCTTTCTTT
NA	TRBV4-1	TRBJ1-2	TRBD1	CASSPQYDIRGPDGYTF	TGCGCCAGCAGCCCTCAATATGATATCAGGGGGCCGGATGGCTACACCTTC
NA	TRBV4-2	TRBJ2-7	TRBD1	CASSQVLGTGDYEQYF	TGTGCCAGCAGCCAAGTGCTTGGGACAGGGGATTACGAGCAGTACTTC
NA	TRBV5-1	TRBJ2-1	NA	CASSLEPSSYNEQFF	TGCGCCAGCAGCTTGGAACCAAGCTCCTACAATGAGCAGTTCTTC
NA	TRBV3-1/TRBV3-2	TRBJ1-3	TRBD1	CATGQGASRNTIYF	TGTGCCACGGGACAGGGGGCCAGTAGAAACACCATATATTTT
NA	TRBV5-1	TRBJ2-5	TRBD1	CASSSGQGEKWGTQYF	TGCGCCAGCAGCTCCGGACAGGGGGAGAAGTGGGGGACCCAGTACTTC
NA	TRBV6-1	TRBJ2-3	NA	CASSEITSTDTQYF	TGTGCCAGCAGTGAAATTACTAGCACAGATACGCAGTATTTT
once	TRBV5-4	TRBJ1-1	NA	CASSLSRQNTEAFF	TGTGCCAGCAGTCTTAGTAGACAGAACACTGAAGCTTTCTTT
NA	TRBV5-4	TRBJ2-3	NA	CASSLKTGISTDTQYF	TGTGCCAGCAGCTTGAAGACGGGGATAAGCACAGATACGCAGTATTTT
NA	TRBV5-1	TRBJ1-1	NA	CASSLLRGTEAFF	TGCGCCAGCAGCTTGCTCCGAGGCACTGAAGCTTTCTTT
NA	TRBV27	TRBJ1-2	TRBD1	CASSDTGGRVYGYTF	TGTGCCAGCAGTGACACAGGGGGTAGAGTCTATGGCTACACCTTC
NA	TRBV6-5	TRBJ2-3	TRBD2	CASRTGTRGTDTQYF	TGTGCCAGCAGGACCGGGACTAGAGGCACAGATACGCAGTATTTT
few	TRBV18	TRBJ2-5	TRBD1	CASLRTGDETQYF	TGTGCCAGCTTACGGACAGGGGATGAGACCCAGTACTTC
NA	TRBV5-4	TRBJ1-3	TRBD1	CASSAGAGGGGGNTIYF	TGTGCCAGCAGCGCGGGGGCAGGGGGCGGAGGGGGAAACACCATATATTTT
NA	TRBV4-2	TRBJ1-1	NA	CASSQGRGGNTEAFF	TGTGCCAGCAGCCAAGGACGTGGGGGGAACACTGAAGCTTTCTTT
NA	TRBV7-9	TRBJ2-7	TRBD1	CASSLPGTASYEQYF	TGTGCCAGCAGCTTACCCGGGACAGCCTCCTACGAGCAGTACTTC
NA	TRBV6-4	TRBJ1-6	NA	CASSATTASNSPLHF	TGTGCCAGCAGTGCAACGACAGCTTCTAATTCACCCCTCCACTTT
NA	TRBV6-5	TRBJ2-4	NA	CASSSVGLGENIQYF	TGTGCCAGCAGTTCGGTTGGCCTCGGGGAAAACATTCAGTACTTC
NA	TRBV30	TRBJ2-7	TRBD1	CAWTLQGAYEQYF	TGTGCCTGGACCCTTCAGGGGGCCTACGAGCAGTACTTC
NA	TRBV6-5	TRBJ1-1	NA	CASRVGLLNTEAFF	TGTGCCAGCAGGGTGGGACTTCTGAACACTGAAGCTTTCTTT
NA	TRBV3-1/TRBV3-2	TRBJ1-2	TRBD1	CASSQTDRGPGYTF	TGTGCCAGCAGCCAAACGGACAGGGGCCCTGGCTACACCTTC
NA	TRBV6-2/TRBV6-3	TRBJ2-7	NA	CASSLYTYEQYF	TGTGCCAGCAGCTTGTACACCTACGAGCAGTACTTC
few	TRBV5-1	TRBJ2-7	NA	CASSLPSNEQYF	TGCGCCAGCAGCTTGCCGAGCAACGAGCAGTACTTC
NA	TRBV2	TRBJ2-7	TRBD1	CASSPPGDRGIWVYEQYF	TGTGCCAGCAGTCCCCCCGGGGACAGGGGTATTTGGGTCTACGAGCAGTACTTC
NA	TRBV7-2	TRBJ1-2	NA	CASSNRTSRSGYTF	TGTGCCAGCAGTAACCGGACCTCCCGCTCTGGCTACACCTTC
NA	TRBV29-1	TRBJ1-5	NA	CSVCAGGGNQPQHF	TGCAGCGTCTGCGCGGGCGGGGGCAATCAGCCCCAGCATTTT
NA	TRBV19	TRBJ2-7	NA	CASSTRVGEQYF	TGTGCCAGTAGTACCCGGGTTGGCGAGCAGTACTTC
once	TRBV7-8	TRBJ1-6	TRBD1	CASSLKSDGTGYAPLHF	TGTGCCAGCAGCTTAAAAAGTGACGGGACAGGGTACGCACCCCTCCACTTT
few	TRBV4-1	TRBJ2-7	NA	CASSQDYSSYEQYF	TGCGCCAGCAGCCAAGATTACAGCTCCTACGAGCAGTACTTC
NA	TRBV27	TRBJ1-2	TRBD1	CASSFEGAYGYTF	TGTGCCAGCAGTTTCGAGGGGGCCTATGGCTACACCTTC
few	TRBV6-2/TRBV6-3	TRBJ1-2	TRBD1	CASSGTGVDYGYTF	TGTGCCAGCAGTGGGACAGGGGTTGACTATGGCTACACCTTC
NA	TRBV7-8	TRBJ2-3	NA	CASSLGSTDTQYF	TGTGCCAGCAGCTTAGGAAGCACAGATACGCAGTATTTT